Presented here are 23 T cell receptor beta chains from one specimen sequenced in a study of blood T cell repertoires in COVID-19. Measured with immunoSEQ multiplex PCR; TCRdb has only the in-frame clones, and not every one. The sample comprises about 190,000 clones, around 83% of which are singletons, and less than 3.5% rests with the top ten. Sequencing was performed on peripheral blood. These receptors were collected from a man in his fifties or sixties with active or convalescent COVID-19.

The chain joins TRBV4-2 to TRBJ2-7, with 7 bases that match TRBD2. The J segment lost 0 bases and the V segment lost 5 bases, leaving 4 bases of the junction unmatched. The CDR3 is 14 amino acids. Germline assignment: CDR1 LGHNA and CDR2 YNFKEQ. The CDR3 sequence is CASSALAASYEQYF. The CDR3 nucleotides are TGTGCCAGCAGCGCCCTAGCGGCCTCCTACGAGCAGTACTTC.

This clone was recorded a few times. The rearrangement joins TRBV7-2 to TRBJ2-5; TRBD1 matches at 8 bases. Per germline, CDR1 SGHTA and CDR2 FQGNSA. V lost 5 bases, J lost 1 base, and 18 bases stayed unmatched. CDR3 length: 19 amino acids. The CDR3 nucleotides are TGTGCCAGCAGCCCCGGACAGGGTTGGGGTAGTCGGTTCCAAGAGACCCAGTACTTC. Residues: CASSPGQGWGSRFQETQYF.

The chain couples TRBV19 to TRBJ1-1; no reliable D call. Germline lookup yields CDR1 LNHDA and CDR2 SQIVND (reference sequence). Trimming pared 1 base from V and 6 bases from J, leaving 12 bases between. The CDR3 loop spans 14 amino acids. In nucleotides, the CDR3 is TGTGCCAGTAGTATAGTGGGAGCTGGAGCTGAAGCTTTCTTT. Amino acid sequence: CASSIVGAGAEAFF.

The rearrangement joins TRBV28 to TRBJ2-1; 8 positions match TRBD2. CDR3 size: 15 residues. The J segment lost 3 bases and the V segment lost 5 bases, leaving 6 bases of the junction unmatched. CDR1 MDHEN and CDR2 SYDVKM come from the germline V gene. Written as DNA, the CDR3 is TGTGCCAGCAGTCCCAGGACTAGCTTCTACAATGAGCAGTTCTTC. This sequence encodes CASSPRTSFYNEQFF.

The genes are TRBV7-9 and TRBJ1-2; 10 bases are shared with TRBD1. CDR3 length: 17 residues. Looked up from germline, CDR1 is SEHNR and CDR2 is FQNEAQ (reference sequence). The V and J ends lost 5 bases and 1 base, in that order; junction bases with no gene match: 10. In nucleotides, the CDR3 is TGTGCCAGCAGCGGGTCCGGGACAGGGGTCATTAACTATGGCTACACCTTC. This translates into CASSGSGTGVINYGYTF.

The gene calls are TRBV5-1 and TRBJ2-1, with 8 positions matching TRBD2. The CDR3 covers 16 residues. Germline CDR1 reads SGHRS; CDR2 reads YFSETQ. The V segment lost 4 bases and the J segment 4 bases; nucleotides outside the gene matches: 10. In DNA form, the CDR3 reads TGCGCCAGCAGCCCGGGTTTAGTAGCGGGGTACAATGAGCAGTTCTTC. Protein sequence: CASSPGLVAGYNEQFF.

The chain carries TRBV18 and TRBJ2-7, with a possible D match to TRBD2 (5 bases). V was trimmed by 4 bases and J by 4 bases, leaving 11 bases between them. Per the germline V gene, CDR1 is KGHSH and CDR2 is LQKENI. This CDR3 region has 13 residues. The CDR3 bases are TGTGCCAGCTCACTTAATCGGGGATACGAGCAGTACTTC. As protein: CASSLNRGYEQYF.

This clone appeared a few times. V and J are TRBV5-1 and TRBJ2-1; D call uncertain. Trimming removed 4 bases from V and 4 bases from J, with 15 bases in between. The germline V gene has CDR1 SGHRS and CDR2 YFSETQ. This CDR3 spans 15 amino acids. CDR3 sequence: CASSDGSYVYNEQFF. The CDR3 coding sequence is TGCGCCAGCAGCGACGGGTCCTACGTGTACAATGAGCAGTTCTTC.

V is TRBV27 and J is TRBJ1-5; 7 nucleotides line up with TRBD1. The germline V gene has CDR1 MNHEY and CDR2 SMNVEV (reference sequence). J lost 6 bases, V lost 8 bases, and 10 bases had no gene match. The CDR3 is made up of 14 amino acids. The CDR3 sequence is CASGLTGLSQPQHF. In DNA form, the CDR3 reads TGTGCCAGCGGCCTGACAGGGTTGAGTCAGCCCCAGCATTTT.

CDR3 protein: CAWSAPGQERDGYTF. The CDR3 nucleotides are TGTGCCTGGAGTGCCCCCGGGCAGGAGAGGGATGGCTACACCTTC. This sequence joins TRBV30 and TRBJ1-2; D remains ambiguous. The CDR3 is 15 amino acids. Germline-derived CDR1 and CDR2 are GTSNPN and SVGIG (reference sequence). The germline V and J ends were trimmed by 1 base and 6 bases, with 18 bases remaining between them.

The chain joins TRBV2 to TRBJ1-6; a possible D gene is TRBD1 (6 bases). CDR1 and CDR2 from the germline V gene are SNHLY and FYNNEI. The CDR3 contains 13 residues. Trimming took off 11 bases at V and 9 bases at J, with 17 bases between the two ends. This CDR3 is CAGITGWGSPLHF. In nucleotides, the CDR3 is TGTGCCGGTATTACAGGGTGGGGTTCACCCCTCCACTTT.

As DNA, the CDR3 is TGTGCCAGCAGCTTAGTCGGGAACACTGAAGCTTTCTTT. It encodes CASSLVGNTEAFF. The rearrangement uses TRBV7-9 and TRBJ1-1; no definite D call. Germline CDR1 is SEHNR and CDR2 is FQNEAQ (reference sequence). V lost 1 base and J lost 1, with 4 bases in between. The CDR3 has 13 residues.

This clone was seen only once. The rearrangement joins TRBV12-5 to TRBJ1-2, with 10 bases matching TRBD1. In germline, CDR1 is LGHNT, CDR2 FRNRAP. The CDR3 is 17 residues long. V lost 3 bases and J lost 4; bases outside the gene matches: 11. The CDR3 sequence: CASGFSGQGNIRYGYTF. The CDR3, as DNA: TGTGCTAGTGGTTTCTCGGGACAGGGGAATATTCGCTATGGCTACACCTTC. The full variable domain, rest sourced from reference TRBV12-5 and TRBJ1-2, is DARVTQTPRHKVTEMGQEVTMRCQPILGHNTVFWYRQTMMQGLELLAYFRNRAPLDDSGMPKDRFSAEMPDATLATLKIQPSEPRDSAVYFCASGFSGQGNIRYGYTFGSGTRLTVV.

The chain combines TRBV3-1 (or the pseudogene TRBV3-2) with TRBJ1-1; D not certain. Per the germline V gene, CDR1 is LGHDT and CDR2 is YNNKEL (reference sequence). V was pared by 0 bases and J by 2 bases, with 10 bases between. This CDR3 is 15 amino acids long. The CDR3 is CASSQDGRRNTEAFF. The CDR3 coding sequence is TGTGCCAGCAGCCAAGATGGGAGGCGTAACACTGAAGCTTTCTTT.

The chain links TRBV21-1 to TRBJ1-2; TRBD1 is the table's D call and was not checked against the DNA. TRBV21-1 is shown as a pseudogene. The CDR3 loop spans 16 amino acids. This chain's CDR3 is CASSKGGQGTNYGYTF. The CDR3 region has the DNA TGTGCCAGCAGCAAAGGGGGACAGGGGACGAACTATGGCTACACCTTC.

The CDR3 here is CASTSTGGGVSLYF. The CDR3 DNA is TGTGCCAGCACCTCGACAGGAGGGGGGGTTAGTCTGTACTTC. The chain employs TRBV13 and TRBJ2-7; D might be TRBD2 (7 bases). Per the germline V gene, CDR1 is PRHDT and CDR2 is FYEKMQ (reference sequence). The CDR3 loop spans 14 amino acids. Between the trimmed V and J ends, which lost 7 bases and 12 bases, there was a span of 25 bases.

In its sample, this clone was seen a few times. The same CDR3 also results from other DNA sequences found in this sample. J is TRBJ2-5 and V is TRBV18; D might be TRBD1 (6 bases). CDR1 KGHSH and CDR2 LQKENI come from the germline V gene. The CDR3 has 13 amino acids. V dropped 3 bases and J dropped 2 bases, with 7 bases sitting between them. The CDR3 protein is CASSPQGQETQYF. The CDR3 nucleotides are TGTGCCAGCTCACCCCAGGGGCAAGAGACCCAGTACTTC.

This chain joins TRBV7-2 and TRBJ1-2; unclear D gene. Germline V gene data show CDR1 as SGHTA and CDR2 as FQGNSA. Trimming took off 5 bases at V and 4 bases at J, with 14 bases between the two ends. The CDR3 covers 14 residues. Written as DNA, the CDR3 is TGTGCCAGCAGCAGACAAAGTACGGTCTATGGCTACACCTTC. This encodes CASSRQSTVYGYTF. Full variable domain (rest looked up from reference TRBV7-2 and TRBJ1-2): GAGVSQSPSNKVTEKGKDVELRCDPISGHTALYWYRQSLGQGLEFLIYFQGNSAPDKSGLPSDRFSAERTGGSVSTLTIQRTQQEDSAVYLCASSRQSTVYGYTFGSGTRLTVV.

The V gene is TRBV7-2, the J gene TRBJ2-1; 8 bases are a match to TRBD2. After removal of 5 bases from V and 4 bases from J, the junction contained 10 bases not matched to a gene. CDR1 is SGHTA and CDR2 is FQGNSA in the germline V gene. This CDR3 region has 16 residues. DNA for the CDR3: TGTGCCAGCAGCCAAGAGGCTAGCGGGCTTTACAATGAGCAGTTCTTC. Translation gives CASSQEASGLYNEQFF.

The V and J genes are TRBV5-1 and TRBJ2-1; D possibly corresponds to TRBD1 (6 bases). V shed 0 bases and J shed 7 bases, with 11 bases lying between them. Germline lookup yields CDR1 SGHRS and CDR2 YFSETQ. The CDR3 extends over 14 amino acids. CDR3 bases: TGCGCCAGCAGCTTGGGGAACAGGGAGAATGAGCAGTTCTTC. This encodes CASSLGNRENEQFF.

The CDR3 DNA sequence: TGTGCCAGCAGCGGGAGACTAGCGGGAGTCTACTACAATGAGCAGTTCTTC. Protein: CASSGRLAGVYYNEQFF. The chain carries TRBV9 and TRBJ2-1; 12 bases map to TRBD2. Germline CDR1 reads SGDLS; CDR2 reads YYNGEE. There are 17 residues in the CDR3. The V segment lost 3 bases and the J segment 3 bases; nucleotides outside the gene matches: 7.

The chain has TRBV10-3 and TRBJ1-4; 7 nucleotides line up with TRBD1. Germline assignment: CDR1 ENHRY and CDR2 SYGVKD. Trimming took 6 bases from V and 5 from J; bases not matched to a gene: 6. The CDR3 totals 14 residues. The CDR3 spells CAIRGTAKNEKLFF. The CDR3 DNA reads TGTGCCATCAGAGGGACAGCTAAGAATGAAAAACTGTTTTTT.

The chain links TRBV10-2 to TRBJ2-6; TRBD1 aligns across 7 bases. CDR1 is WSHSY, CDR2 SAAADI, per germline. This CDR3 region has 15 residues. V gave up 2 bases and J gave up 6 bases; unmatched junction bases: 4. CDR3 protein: CASSEPGGKANVLTF. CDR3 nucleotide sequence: TGCGCCAGCAGTGAGCCAGGGGGTAAGGCCAACGTCCTGACTTTC.